One sample yielded the 5 T cell receptor beta chains listed below, sequenced in a study of OX40 agonist ivuxolimab in advanced cancers. The library was produced with the immunoSEQ multiplex PCR assay. TCRdb took this table from immuneACCESS and kept in-frame rearrangements with V and J called. Such tables lack part of the clones; where checked against another copy, unresolved V genes explain under half of the gap, and the rest is unexplained. This sample lists some 74,000 clones; about 85% were detected once. The top ten hold about 0.57% of the sample. The specimen comprised CD4+ or CD8+ T cells sorted from blood, sampled in a trial of the OX40 agonist ivuxolimab. The receptors stem from an adult with an advanced solid tumor such as melanoma, head and neck, liver or kidney cancer.

This clone was observed once. The chain has TRBV4-2 and TRBJ1-4; D remains ambiguous. Germline loops: CDR1 LGHNA, CDR2 YNFKEQ. This CDR3 is 12 amino acids long. The V end was cut by 4 bases, the J end by 4 bases, with 4 bases between. The CDR3 spells CASSPNNEKLFF. The CDR3 bases are TGTGCCAGCAGCCCCAATAATGAAAAACTGTTTTTT.

The chain has TRBV7-2 and TRBJ2-5; 7 bases agree with TRBD2. There are 14 residues in the CDR3. V gave up 4 bases and J gave up 7 bases; unmatched junction bases: 9. Looked up from germline, CDR1 is SGHTA and CDR2 is FQGNSA. The CDR3 here is CASSSGGSVGTQYF. The CDR3 nucleotides read TGTGCCAGCAGCTCCGGGGGGTCTGTCGGGACCCAGTACTTC.

The V call is TRBV4-1, the J call TRBJ2-6; no clear D gene. Per the germline V gene, CDR1 is MGHRA and CDR2 is YSYEKL. Deletions cut 1 base from V and 0 bases from J, with 13 bases between. The CDR3 covers 18 residues. This chain's CDR3 is CASSQVWVTSSGANVLTF. In DNA, the CDR3 is TGCGCCAGCAGCCAAGTATGGGTCACAAGCTCTGGGGCCAACGTCCTGACTTTC.

This chain links TRBV5-4 with TRBJ1-2; the D gene is possibly TRBD1 (5 bases). Trimming shortened V by 1 base and J by 6 bases, and 19 bases separated the two germline ends. Germline loops: CDR1 SGHNT, CDR2 YYREEE (reference sequence). The CDR3 consists of 16 residues. Here the CDR3 reads CASSLNRDPKRDGYTF. The CDR3 DNA sequence: TGTGCCAGCAGCTTGAACCGGGACCCCAAAAGAGATGGCTACACCTTC.

This chain joins TRBV7-9 and TRBJ1-2; D uncertain. Trimming cost V 6 bases and J 4 bases, with 15 bases left between them. The CDR3 is 14 amino acids. Germline-derived CDR1 and CDR2 are SEHNR and FQNEAQ (reference sequence). The CDR3 loop is CASRLSYGIYGYTF. CDR3 in DNA: TGTGCCAGCAGGCTCAGCTACGGGATCTATGGCTACACCTTC.